A single sample is the source of the 5 T cell receptor beta chains below, sequenced in a study of regulatory T cells in long-lasting Graves disease. Indicated time point: persistent/refractory GD, antithyroid drugs over 5 years with positive TRAb. The TCR library was made from RNA that had been extracted from PBMCs in TRIzol. Combining iRepertoire HTBI primers with Arm-PCR of CDR3 regions, the authors built TCR beta libraries. MiXCR, applied by TCRdb to the multiplex PCR reads, yields one record per CDR3 protein. The sample comprises around 460,000 distinct CDR3 sequences, about a fifth of which are singletons, and approximately 6.4% rests with the top ten. The sample was peripheral blood mononuclear cells (PBMCs), taken when the disease was refractory, from a patient treated with antithyroid drugs. The receptor set was obtained from a female donor with Graves disease.

This clonotype has a count of ten or more. The genes are TRBV29-1 and TRBJ2-7; weak D call: TRBD2 (5 bases). This CDR3 region has 13 residues. The V end was cut by 7 bases, the J end by 6 bases, with 19 bases between. Germline assignment: CDR1 SQVTM and CDR2 ANQGSEA. In DNA, the CDR3 is TGCAGCGCCCAAATCGAGGGTTGGAGCGAGCAGTACTTC. Amino acid sequence: CSAQIEGWSEQYF.

V usage is TRBV6-2 or TRBV6-3 and J usage is TRBJ1-6; TRBD1 matches at 8 bases. In germline, CDR1 is MNHEY, CDR2 SVGEGT. The CDR3 runs to 14 residues. V was clipped by 4 bases and J by 10 bases; unmatched bases: 6. The CDR3 bases are TGTGCCAGCAGTTTTGACAGGGGCCGCTCACCCCTCCACTTT. Translated: CASSFDRGRSPLHF.

This clonotype was recorded many times. This chain links TRBV28 with TRBJ2-5, with TRBD1 matching 9 bases. V shed 2 bases and J 2 bases; nucleotides not matched to a gene: 3. The CDR3 totals 15 residues. The germline gives CDR1 MDHEN, CDR2 SYDVKM. The CDR3 region has the DNA TGTGCCAGCAGTTTACACAGGGGGCTACAAGAGACCCAGTACTTC. This translates into CASSLHRGLQETQYF.

V gene TRBV20-1 combines with J gene TRBJ1-6; possible D gene TRBD1, 5 bases. V shed 6 bases and J shed 5 bases, with 11 bases lying between them. This CDR3 spans 13 amino acids. CDR1 is DFQATT and CDR2 is SNEGSKA in the germline V gene (reference sequence). The CDR3, as DNA: TGCAGTGCCCCGGGGGGTAATAATTCACCCCTCCACTTT. The encoded protein is CSAPGGNNSPLHF.

This chain connects TRBV19 to TRBJ1-1; D might be TRBD1 (5 bases). CDR1 and CDR2 from the germline V gene are LNHDA and SQIVND (reference sequence). The V gene lost 7 bases and the J gene lost 4 bases, with 16 bases spanning the gap. This CDR3 comprises 14 residues. CDR3 sequence: CASIDEPGRTEAFF. CDR3 in DNA: TGTGCCAGTATCGACGAACCGGGGCGCACTGAAGCTTTCTTT. The whole variable domain, filled in from reference TRBV19 and TRBJ1-1, reads DGGITQSPKYLFRKEGQNVTLSCEQNLNHDAMYWYRQDPGQGLRLIYYSQIVNDFQKGDIAEGYSVSREKKESFPLTVTSAQKNPTAFYLCASIDEPGRTEAFFGQGTRLTVV.